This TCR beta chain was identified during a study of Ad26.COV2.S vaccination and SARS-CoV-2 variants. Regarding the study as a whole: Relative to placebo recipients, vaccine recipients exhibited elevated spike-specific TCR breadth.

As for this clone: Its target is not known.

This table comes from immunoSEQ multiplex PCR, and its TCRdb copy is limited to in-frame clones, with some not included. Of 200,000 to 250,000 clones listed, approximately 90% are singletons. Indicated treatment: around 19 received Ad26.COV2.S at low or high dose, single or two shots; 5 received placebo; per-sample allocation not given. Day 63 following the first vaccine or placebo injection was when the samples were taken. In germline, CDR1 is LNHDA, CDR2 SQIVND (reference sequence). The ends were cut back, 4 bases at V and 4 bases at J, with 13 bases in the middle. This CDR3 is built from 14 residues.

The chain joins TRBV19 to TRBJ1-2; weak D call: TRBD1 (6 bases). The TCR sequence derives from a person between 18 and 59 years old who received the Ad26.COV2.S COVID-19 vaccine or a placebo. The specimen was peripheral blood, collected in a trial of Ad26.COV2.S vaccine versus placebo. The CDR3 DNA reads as TGTGCCAGTAGTACGGGCGACAGGCTCTATGGCTACACCTTC. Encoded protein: CASSTGDRLYGYTF.